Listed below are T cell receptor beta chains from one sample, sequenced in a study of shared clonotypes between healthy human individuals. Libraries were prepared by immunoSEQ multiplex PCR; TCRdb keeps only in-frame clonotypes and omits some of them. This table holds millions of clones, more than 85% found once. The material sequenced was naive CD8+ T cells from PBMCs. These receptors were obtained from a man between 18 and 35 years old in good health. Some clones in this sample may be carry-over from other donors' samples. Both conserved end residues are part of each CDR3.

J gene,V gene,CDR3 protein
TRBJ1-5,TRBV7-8,CASRAPGLNQPQHF
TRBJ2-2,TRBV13,CASSRTGDGELFF
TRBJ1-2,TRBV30,CAWSLKGQVYGYTF
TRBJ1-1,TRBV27,CASSGIDTWERAEAFF
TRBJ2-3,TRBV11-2,CASSFSGREGDTQYF
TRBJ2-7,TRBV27,CASSSSFGGRHEQYF
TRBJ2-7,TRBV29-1,CSVAGRSTYEQYF
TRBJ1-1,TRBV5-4,CASSATGAVGTEAFF
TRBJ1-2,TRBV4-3,CASSQDPGSSDGYTF
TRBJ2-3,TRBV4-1,CASSPYKVDRGTDTQYF
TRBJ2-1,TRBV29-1,CSVDPQAGDAVINEQFF
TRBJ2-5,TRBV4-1,CASSQDLTFGTQYF
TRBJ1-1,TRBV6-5,CASSYRVLNTEAFF
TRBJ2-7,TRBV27,CASSFSGRFSYEQYF
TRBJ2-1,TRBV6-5,CASSYGKGPNEQFF
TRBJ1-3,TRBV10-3,CAINGPDRGTGNTIYF
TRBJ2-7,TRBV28,CASSPTTGAYEQYF
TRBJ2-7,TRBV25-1,CASSEKYEQYF
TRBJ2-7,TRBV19,CASSIRDRAYEQYF
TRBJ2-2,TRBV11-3,CASSSRGGELFF
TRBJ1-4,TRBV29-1,CSATQGADEKLFF
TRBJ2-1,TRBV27,CASSLIAGLAYNEQFF